One and the same sample provided the 8 T cell receptor beta chains below, sequenced in a study of T-cell reconstitution after alpha-beta-depleted transplantation in children. Construction of the TCRbeta library involved unique molecular identifiers. TCRdb processed the PCR reads anew with MiXCR; each CDR3 protein has one entry. The profile shows 150,000 to 200,000 distinct CDR3 sequences, more than 12% of them singletons. The source was PBMCs from the stem cell graft donor, collected from the stem cell graft. The receptors come from a human donor who donated a stem cell graft to a child with acute lymphoblastic leukemia.

This clonotype was detected ten times or more. This chain joins TRBV29-1 and TRBJ2-7; 12 bases are a match to TRBD1. V gave up 3 bases and J gave up 7 bases; unmatched junction bases: 4. This CDR3 contains 13 residues. The V gene's germline CDR1 is SQVTM and CDR2 ANQGSEA. The CDR3: CSVDWDRGQEQYF. The CDR3 nucleotides read TGCAGCGTTGATTGGGACAGGGGGCAGGAGCAGTACTTC.

This clonotype was seen ten or more times. The CDR3 reads CASSSRDMRETQYF. CDR3 bases: TGTGCCAGCAGTTCCCGGGACATGCGAGAGACCCAGTACTTC. This chain links TRBV12-3 or TRBV12-4 with TRBJ2-5, with D possibly TRBD1 on 6 matching bases. V was clipped by 4 bases and J by 4 bases, with 13 bases between them. This CDR3 is 14 amino acids long.

There are many counts of this clonotype. J is TRBJ1-6 and V is TRBV12-3 or TRBV12-4, with D possibly TRBD1 on 5 matching bases. Trimming removed 6 bases at V and 8 bases at J, with 20 bases between. CDR3 length equals 16 residues. CDR3 amino acids: CASSPDGGQGDSPLHF. The CDR3 nucleotides read TGTGCCAGCAGCCCGGACGGAGGTCAGGGAGATTCACCCCTCCACTTT.

Worth noting for this clonotype: Since a much larger clone is just one base distant, this may be a read error. The rearrangement joins TRBV28 to TRBJ2-7, with a tentative D call TRBD1 (5 bases). Germline V gene data show CDR1 as MDHEN and CDR2 as SYDVKM. CDR3 size: 15 residues. The V end lost 7 bases, the J end lost 4 bases, and 20 bases lay between the germline ends. This chain's CDR3 is CASILRGAGKYEQYF. CDR3 in DNA: TGTGCCAGCATCCTCCGTGGGGCAGGGAAATACGAGCAGTACTTC.

This clonotype was detected ten times or more. The CDR3: CAISAPQNTGELFF. The CDR3 bases are TGTGCCATCAGTGCCCCCCAGAACACCGGGGAGCTGTTTTTT. This rearrangement joins TRBV10-3 to TRBJ2-2; D unresolved. In germline, CDR1 is ENHRY, CDR2 SYGVKD. Between the trimmed V and J ends, which lost 4 bases and 1 base, there was a span of 7 bases. The CDR3 runs to 14 residues.

This clonotype occurred many times. The rearrangement uses TRBV4-1 and TRBJ1-2; no reliable D call. With 0 bases removed from V and 2 bases from J, the gap between germline ends came to 10 bases. The CDR3 runs to 15 residues. Per germline, CDR1 MGHRA and CDR2 YSYEKL. The CDR3 bases are TGCGCCAGCAGCCAAGAGTCCACGCTAAACTATGGCTACACCTTC. Translation: CASSQESTLNYGYTF.

This clonotype was seen only a few times. The gene calls are TRBV12-3 or TRBV12-4 and TRBJ2-4; tentative D call: TRBD2 (6 bases). The CDR3 spans 15 residues. V dropped 6 bases and J dropped 0 bases, with 12 bases sitting between them. CDR3 in DNA: TGTGCCAGCAGGGCGGGGATGAGAGCCAAAAACATTCAGTACTTC. It is translated as CASRAGMRAKNIQYF.

This clonotype was observed at least ten times. The CDR3 sequence: CASSLVHRVRNTEAFF. The CDR3 DNA sequence: TGTGCCAGCAGCTTAGTCCACAGGGTAAGGAATACTGAAGCTTTCTTT. The rearrangement links TRBV7-2 to TRBJ1-1, with D perhaps matching TRBD1 (6 bases). Per the germline V gene, CDR1 is SGHTA and CDR2 is FQGNSA. This CDR3 contains 16 residues. V lost 1 base and J lost 5, with 17 bases in between. The full variable domain, in which reference TRBV7-2 and TRBJ1-1 provide the parts outside the CDR3, is GAGVSQSPSNKVTEKGKDVELRCDPISGHTALYWYRQSLGQGLEFLIYFQGNSAPDKSGLPSDRFSAERTGGSVSTLTIQRTQQEDSAVYLCASSLVHRVRNTEAFFGQGTRLTVV.